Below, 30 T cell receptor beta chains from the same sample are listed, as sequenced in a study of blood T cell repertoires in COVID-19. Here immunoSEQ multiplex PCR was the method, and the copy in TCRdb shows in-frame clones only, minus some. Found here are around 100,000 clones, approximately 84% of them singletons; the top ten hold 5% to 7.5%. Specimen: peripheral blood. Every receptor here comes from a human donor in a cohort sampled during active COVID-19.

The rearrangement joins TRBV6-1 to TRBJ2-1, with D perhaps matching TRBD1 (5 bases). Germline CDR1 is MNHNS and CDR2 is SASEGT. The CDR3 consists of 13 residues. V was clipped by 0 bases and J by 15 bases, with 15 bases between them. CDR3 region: CASSEAAGLQLFF. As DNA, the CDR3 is TGTGCCAGCAGTGAAGCGGCAGGGCTTCAACTGTTCTTC.

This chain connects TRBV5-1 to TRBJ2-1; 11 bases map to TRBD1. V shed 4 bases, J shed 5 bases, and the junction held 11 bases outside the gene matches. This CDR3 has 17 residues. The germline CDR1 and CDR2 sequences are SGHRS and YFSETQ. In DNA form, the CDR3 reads TGCGCCAGCAGCACCGGACAGGGGGCAGGAATCGACAATGAGCAGTTCTTC. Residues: CASSTGQGAGIDNEQFF.

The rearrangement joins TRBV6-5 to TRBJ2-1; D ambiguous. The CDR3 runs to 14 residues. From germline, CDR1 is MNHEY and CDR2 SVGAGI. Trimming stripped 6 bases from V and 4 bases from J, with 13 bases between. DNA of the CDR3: TGTGCCAGCAGCGGAGAGACCTTGTACAATGAGCAGTTCTTC. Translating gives CASSGETLYNEQFF.

CDR3 region: CASSQDRRSLEKLFF. In nucleotides, the CDR3 is TGCGCCAGCAGCCAAGATAGGAGGAGCCTTGAAAAACTGTTTTTT. The V and J genes are TRBV4-1 and TRBJ1-4; no firm D call. The V end lost 0 bases, the J end lost 7 bases, and 12 bases lay between the germline ends. Germline V gene lookup returns CDR1 MGHRA and CDR2 YSYEKL. The CDR3 has 15 amino acids.

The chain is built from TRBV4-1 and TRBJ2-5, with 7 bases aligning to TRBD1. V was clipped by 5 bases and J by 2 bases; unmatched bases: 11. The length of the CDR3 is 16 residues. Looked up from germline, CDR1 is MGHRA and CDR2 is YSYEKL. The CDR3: CASSTRQGAPQETQYF. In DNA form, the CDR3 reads TGCGCCAGCAGCACCCGACAGGGCGCCCCTCAAGAGACCCAGTACTTC.

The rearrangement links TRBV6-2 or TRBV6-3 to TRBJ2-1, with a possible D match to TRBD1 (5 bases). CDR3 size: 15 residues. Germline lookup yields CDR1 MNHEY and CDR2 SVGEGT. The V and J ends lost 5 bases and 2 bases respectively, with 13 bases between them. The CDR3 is CASSPQGLTYNEQFF. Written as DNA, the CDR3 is TGTGCCAGCAGTCCGCAGGGTCTCACCTACAATGAGCAGTTCTTC.

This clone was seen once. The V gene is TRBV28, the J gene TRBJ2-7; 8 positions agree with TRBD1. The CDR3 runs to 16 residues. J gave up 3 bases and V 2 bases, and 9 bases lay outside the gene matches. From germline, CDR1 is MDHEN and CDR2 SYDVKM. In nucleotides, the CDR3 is TGTGCCAGCAGTTTACCCGGGACAGGTGCCCACTACGAGCAGTACTTC. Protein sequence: CASSLPGTGAHYEQYF.

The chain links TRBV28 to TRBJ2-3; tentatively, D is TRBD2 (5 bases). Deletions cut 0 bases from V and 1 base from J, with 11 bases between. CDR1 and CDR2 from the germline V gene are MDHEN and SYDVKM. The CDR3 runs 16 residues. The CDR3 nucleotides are TGTGCCAGCAGTTTATGGTCCGGGAACGGCACAGATACGCAGTATTTT. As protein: CASSLWSGNGTDTQYF.

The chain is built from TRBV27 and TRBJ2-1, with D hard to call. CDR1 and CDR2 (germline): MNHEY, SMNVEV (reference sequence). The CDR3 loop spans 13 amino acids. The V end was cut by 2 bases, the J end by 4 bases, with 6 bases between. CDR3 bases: TGTGCCAGCAGTTTACAGGAATACAATGAGCAGTTCTTC. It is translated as CASSLQEYNEQFF.

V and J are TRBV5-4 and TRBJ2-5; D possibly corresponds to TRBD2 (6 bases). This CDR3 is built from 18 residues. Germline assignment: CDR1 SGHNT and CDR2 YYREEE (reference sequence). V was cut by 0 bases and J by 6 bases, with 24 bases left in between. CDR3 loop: CASSLEVSPGAPEKTQYF. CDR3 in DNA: TGTGCCAGCAGCTTGGAGGTGTCTCCGGGAGCCCCAGAAAAGACCCAGTACTTC.

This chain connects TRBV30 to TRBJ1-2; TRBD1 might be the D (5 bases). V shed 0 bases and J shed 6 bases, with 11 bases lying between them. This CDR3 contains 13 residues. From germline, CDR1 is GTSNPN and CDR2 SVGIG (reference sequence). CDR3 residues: CAWSVRGGDGYTF. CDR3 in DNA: TGTGCCTGGAGTGTACGGGGAGGGGATGGCTACACCTTC.

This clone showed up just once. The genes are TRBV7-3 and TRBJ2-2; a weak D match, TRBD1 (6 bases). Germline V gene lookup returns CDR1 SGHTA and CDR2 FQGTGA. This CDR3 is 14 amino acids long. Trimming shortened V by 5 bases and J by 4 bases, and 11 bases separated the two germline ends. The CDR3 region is CASSATGSTGELFF. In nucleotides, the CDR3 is TGTGCCAGCAGCGCTACAGGGAGCACCGGGGAGCTGTTTTTT.

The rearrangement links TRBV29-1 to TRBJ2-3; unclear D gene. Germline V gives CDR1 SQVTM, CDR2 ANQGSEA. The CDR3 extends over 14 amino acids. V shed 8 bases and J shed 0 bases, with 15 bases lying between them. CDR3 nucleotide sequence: TGCAGCCTTCCACTATCCGCTAGCACAGATACGCAGTATTTT. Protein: CSLPLSASTDTQYF.

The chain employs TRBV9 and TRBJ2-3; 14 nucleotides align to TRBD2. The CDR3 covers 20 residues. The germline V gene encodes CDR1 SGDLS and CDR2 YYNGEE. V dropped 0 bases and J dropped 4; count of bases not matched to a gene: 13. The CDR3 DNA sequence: TGTGCCAGCAGCGTAGCTGGACTAGCGGGGGGAAGCTTGAGGGCAGATACGCAGTATTTT. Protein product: CASSVAGLAGGSLRADTQYF.

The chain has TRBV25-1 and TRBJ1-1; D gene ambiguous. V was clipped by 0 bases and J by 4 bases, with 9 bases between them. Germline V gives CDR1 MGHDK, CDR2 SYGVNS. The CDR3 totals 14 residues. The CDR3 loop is CASSEYQEGTEAFF. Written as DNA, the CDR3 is TGTGCCAGCAGTGAATATCAGGAGGGCACTGAAGCTTTCTTT.

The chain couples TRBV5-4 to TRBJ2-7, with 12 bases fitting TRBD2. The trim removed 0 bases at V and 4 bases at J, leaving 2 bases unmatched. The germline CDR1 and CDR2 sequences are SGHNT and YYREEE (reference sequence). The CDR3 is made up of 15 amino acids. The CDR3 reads CASSLALAGGYEQYF. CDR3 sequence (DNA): TGTGCCAGCAGCTTGGCCCTAGCGGGAGGGTACGAGCAGTACTTC.

In DNA form, the CDR3 reads TGTGCCAGCAGCCGCCGGGGGAATGAGCAGTTCTTC. It specifies CASSRRGNEQFF. The chain has TRBV9 and TRBJ2-1; TRBD2 might be the D (6 bases). The ends were cut back, 4 bases at V and 7 bases at J, with 9 bases in the middle. Germline V lookup: CDR1 SGDLS, CDR2 YYNGEE. This CDR3 comprises 12 residues.

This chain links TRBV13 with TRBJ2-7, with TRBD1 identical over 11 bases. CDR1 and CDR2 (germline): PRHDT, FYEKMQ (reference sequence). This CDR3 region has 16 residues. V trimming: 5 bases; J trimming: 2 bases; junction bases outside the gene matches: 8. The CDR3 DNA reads TGTGCCAGCAGCGCCCGGGACAGGGGGAAGGCCTACGAGCAGTACTTC. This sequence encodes CASSARDRGKAYEQYF.

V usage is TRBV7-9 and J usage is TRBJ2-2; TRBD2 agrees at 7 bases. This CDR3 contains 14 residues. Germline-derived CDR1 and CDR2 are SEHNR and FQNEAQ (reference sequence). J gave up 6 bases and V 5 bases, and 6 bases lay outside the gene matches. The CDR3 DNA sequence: TGTGCCAGCAGCCTCCGGGGGGTCGCCGGGGAGCTGTTTTTT. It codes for CASSLRGVAGELFF.

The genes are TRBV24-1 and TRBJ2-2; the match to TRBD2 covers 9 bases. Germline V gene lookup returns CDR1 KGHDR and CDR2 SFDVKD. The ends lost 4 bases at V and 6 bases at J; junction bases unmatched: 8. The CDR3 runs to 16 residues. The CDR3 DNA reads TGTGCCACCAGTGAAGGGGTAGCGGGAGATTCCGGGGAGCTGTTTTTT. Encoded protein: CATSEGVAGDSGELFF.

This chain's CDR3 is CASSTQGQATTEAFF. The CDR3 DNA sequence: TGTGCCAGCAGTACCCAAGGACAGGCGACCACTGAAGCTTTCTTT. The chain couples TRBV6-5 to TRBJ1-1; 7 bases align to TRBD1. With 5 bases clipped from V and 4 bases from J, the junction kept 10 bases outside the gene matches. The CDR3 contains 15 residues. Germline V lookup: CDR1 MNHEY, CDR2 SVGAGI.

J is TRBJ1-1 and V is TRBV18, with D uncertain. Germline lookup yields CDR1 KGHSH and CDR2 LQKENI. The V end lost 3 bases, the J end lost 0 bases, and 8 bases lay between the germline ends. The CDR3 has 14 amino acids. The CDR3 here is CASSPLTLNTEAFF. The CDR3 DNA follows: TGTGCCAGCTCACCCTTGACATTGAACACTGAAGCTTTCTTT.

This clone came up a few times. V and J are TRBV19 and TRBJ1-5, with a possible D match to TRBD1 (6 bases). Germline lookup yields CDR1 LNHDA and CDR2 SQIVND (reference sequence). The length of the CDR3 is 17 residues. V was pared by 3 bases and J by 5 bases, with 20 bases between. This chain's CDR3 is CASSIWAPRGVYQPQHF. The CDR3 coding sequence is TGTGCCAGTAGTATTTGGGCACCCAGGGGCGTGTATCAGCCCCAGCATTTT.

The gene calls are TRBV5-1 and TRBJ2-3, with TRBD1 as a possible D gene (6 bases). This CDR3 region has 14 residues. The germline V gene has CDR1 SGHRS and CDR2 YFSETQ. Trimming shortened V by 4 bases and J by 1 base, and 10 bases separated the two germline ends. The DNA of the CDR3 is TGCGCCAGCAGCAGAGAGGGGGGCACAGATACGCAGTATTTT. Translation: CASSREGGTDTQYF. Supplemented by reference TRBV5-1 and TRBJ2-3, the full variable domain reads KAGVTQTPRYLIKTRGQQVTLSCSPISGHRSVSWYQQTPGQGLQFLFEYFSETQRNKGNFPGRFSGRQFSNSRSEMNVSTLELGDSALYLCASSREGGTDTQYFGPGTRLTVL.

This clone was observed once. CDR3 nucleotides: TGTGCCAGCAGTTTGAGGGTAGGATTGAGTCTCCCAGATACGCAGTATTTT. It encodes CASSLRVGLSLPDTQYF. V and J are TRBV27 and TRBJ2-3, with D possibly being TRBD2 (5 bases). The CDR3 is 17 amino acids. CDR1 is MNHEY and CDR2 is SMNVEV in the germline V gene (reference sequence). V was cut by 3 bases and J by 4 bases, with 20 bases left in between.

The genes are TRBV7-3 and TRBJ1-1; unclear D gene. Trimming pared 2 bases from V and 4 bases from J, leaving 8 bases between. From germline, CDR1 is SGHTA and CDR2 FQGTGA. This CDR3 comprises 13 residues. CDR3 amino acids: CASSLQGGTEAFF. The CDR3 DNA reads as TGTGCCAGCAGCTTACAAGGAGGCACTGAAGCTTTCTTT.

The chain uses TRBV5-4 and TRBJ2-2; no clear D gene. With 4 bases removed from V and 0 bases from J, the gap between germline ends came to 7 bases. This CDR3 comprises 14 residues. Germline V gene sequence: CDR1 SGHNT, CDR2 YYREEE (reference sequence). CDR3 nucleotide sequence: TGTGCCAGCAGCCAGTTGCCGAACACCGGGGAGCTGTTTTTT. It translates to CASSQLPNTGELFF.

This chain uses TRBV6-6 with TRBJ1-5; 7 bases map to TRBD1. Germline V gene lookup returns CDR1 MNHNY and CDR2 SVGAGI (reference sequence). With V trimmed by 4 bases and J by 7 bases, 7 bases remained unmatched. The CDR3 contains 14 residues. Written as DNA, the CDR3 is TGTGCCAGCAGTTCGGACAGGACCAGGCAGCCCCAGCATTTT. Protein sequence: CASSSDRTRQPQHF.

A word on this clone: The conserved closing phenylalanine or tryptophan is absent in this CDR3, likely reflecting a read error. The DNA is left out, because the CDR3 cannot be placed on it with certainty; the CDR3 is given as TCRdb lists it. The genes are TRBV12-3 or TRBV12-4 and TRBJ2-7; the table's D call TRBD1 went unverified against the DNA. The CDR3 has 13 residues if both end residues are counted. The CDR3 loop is CASSASRDRVRSI.

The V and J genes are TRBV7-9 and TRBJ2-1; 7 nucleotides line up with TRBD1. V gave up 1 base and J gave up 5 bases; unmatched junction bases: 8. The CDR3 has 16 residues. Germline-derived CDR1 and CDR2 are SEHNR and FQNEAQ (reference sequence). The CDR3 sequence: CASSLGWGTVHNEQFF. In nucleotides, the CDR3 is TGTGCCAGCAGCTTAGGGTGGGGGACAGTCCACAATGAGCAGTTCTTC.